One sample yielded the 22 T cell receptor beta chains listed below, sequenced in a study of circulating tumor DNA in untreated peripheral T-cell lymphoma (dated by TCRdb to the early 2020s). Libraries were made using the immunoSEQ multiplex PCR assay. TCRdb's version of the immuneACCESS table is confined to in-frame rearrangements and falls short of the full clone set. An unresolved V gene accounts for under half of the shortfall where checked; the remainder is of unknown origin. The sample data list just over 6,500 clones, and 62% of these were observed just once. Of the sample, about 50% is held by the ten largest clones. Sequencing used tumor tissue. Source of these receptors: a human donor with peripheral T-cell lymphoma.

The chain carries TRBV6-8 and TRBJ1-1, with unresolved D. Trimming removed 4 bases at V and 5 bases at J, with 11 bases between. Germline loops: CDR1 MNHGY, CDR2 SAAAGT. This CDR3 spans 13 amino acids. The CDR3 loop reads CASSSIGGTEAFF. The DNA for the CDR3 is TGTGCCAGCAGTTCCATCGGAGGGACTGAAGCTTTCTTT.

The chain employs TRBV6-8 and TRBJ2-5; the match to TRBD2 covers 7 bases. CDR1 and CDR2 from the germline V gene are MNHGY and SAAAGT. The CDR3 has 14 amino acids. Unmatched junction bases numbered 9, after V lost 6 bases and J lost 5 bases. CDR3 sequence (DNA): TGTGCCAGCAGCATCTACGGGGGGAGGGAGACCCAGTACTTC. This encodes CASSIYGGRETQYF.

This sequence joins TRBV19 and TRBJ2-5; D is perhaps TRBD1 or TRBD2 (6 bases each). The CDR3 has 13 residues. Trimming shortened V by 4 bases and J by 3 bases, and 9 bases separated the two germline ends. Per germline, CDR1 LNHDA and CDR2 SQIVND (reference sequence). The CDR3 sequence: CASSTGGKETQYF. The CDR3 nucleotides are TGTGCCAGTAGTACCGGGGGCAAAGAGACCCAGTACTTC.

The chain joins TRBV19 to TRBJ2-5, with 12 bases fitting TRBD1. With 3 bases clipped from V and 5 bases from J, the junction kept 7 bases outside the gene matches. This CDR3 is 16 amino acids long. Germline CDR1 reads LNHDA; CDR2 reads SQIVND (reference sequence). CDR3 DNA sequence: TGTGCCAGTAGTATCCCGGGACAGGGGGCATTGGAGACCCAGTACTTC. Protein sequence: CASSIPGQGALETQYF. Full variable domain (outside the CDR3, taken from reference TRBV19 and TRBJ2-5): DGGITQSPKYLFRKEGQNVTLSCEQNLNHDAMYWYRQDPGQGLRLIYYSQIVNDFQKGDIAEGYSVSREKKESFPLTVTSAQKNPTAFYLCASSIPGQGALETQYFGPGTRLLVL.

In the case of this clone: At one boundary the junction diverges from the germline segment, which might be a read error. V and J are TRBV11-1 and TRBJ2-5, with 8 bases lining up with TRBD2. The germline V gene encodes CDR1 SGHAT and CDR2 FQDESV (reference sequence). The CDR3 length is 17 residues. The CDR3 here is CASSLALTGGTRETQYF. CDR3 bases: TGTGCTAGCAGCTTAGCGCTAACGGGGGGGACCCGGGAGACCCAGTACTTC.

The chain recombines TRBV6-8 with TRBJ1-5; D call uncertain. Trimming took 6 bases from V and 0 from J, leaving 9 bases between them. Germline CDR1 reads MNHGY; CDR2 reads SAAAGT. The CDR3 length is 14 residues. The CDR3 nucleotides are TGTGCCAGCAGGGGAGAGTATAGCAATCAGCCCCAGCATTTT. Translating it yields CASRGEYSNQPQHF.

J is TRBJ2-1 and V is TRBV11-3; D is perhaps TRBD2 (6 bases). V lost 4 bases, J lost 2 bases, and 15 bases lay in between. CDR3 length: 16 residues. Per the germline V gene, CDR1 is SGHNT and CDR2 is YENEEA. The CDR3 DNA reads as TGTGCCAGCAGCTCCCTTTTGGCGGGGCCCTACAATGAGCAGTTCTTC. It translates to CASSSLLAGPYNEQFF.

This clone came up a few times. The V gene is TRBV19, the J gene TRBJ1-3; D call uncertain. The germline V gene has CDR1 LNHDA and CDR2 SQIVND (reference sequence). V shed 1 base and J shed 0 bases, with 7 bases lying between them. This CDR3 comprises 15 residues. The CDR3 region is CASSIGVHSGNTIYF. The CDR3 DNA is TGTGCCAGTAGTATAGGGGTTCACTCTGGAAACACCATATATTTT.

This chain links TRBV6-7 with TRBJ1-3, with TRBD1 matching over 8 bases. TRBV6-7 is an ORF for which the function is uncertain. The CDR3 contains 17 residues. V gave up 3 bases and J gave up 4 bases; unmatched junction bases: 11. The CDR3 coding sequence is TGTGCCAGCAGTTATCGCGGCACAGGGGGATTCGGAAACACCATATATTTT. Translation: CASSYRGTGGFGNTIYF.

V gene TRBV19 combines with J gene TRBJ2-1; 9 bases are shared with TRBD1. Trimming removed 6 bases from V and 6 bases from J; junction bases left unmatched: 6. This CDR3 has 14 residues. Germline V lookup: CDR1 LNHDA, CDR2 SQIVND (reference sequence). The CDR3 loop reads CASRPQTGGNEQFF. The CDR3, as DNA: TGTGCCAGTAGACCCCAGACAGGGGGCAATGAGCAGTTCTTC.

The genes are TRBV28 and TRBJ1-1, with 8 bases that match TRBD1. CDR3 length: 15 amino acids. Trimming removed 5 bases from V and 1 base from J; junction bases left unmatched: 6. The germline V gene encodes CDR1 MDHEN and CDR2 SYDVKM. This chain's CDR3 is CASSLTGTGNTEAFF. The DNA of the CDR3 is TGTGCCAGCAGTCTCACCGGGACAGGGAACACTGAAGCTTTCTTT.

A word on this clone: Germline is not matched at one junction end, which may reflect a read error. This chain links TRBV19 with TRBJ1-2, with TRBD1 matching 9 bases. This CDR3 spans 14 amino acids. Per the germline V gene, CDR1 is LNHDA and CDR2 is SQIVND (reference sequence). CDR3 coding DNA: TGTGCTAGTAGTATGGTAGGGACAGGGACTGGCTACACCTTC. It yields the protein CASSMVGTGTGYTF.

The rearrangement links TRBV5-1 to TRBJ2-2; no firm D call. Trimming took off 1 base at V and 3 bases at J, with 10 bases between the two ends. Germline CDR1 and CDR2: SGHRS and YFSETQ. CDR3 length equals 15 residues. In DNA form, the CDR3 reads TGCGCCAGCAGCTTGTATGGTACGGACACCGGGGAGCTGTTTTTT. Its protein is CASSLYGTDTGELFF.

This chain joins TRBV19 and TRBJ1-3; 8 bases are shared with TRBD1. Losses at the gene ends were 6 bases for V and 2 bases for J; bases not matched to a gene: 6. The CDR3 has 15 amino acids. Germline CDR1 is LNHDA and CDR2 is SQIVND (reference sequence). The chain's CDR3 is CASRATGGAGNTIYF. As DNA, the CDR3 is TGTGCCAGTAGGGCTACAGGGGGAGCTGGAAACACCATATATTTT.

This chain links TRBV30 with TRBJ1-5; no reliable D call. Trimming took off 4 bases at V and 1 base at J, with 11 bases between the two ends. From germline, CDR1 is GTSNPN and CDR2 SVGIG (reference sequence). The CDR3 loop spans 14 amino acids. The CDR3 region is CAWNPGQSNQPQHF. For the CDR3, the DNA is TGTGCCTGGAATCCTGGGCAAAGCAATCAGCCCCAGCATTTT. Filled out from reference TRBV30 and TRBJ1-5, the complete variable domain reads SQTIHQWPATLVQPVGSPLSLECTVEGTSNPNLYWYRQAAGRGLQLLFYSVGIGQISSEVPQNLSASRPQDRQFILSSKKLLLSDSGFYLCAWNPGQSNQPQHFGDGTRLSIL.

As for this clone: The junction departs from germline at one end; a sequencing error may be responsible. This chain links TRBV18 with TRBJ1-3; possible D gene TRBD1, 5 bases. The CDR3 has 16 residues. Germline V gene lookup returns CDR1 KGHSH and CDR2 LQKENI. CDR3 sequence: CASSVLSGPFGNTIYF. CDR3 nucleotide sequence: TGTGCCAGCTCAGTTCTGTCGGGGCCTTTTGGAAACACTATATATTTT. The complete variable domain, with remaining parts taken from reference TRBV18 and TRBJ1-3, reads NAGVMQNPRHLVRRRGQEARLRCSPMKGHSHVYWYRQLPEEGLKFMVYLQKENIIDESGMPKERFSAEFPKEGPSILRIQQVVRGDSAAYFCASSVLSGPFGNTIYFGEGSWLTVV.

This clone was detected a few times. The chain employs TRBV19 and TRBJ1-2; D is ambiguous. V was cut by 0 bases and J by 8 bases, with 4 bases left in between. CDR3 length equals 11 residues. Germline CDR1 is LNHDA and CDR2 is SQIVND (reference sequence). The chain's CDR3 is CASSIERGYTF. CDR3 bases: TGTGCCAGTAGTATAGAGAGGGGCTACACCTTC.

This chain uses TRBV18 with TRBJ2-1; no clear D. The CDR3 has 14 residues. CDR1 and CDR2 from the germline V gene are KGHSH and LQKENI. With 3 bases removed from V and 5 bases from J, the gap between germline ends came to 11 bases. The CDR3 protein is CASSPPISDNEQFF. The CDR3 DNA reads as TGTGCCAGCTCACCCCCTATCTCGGACAATGAGCAGTTCTTC. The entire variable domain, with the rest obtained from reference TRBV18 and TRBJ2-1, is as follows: NAGVMQNPRHLVRRRGQEARLRCSPMKGHSHVYWYRQLPEEGLKFMVYLQKENIIDESGMPKERFSAEFPKEGPSILRIQQVVRGDSAAYFCASSPPISDNEQFFGPGTRLTVL.

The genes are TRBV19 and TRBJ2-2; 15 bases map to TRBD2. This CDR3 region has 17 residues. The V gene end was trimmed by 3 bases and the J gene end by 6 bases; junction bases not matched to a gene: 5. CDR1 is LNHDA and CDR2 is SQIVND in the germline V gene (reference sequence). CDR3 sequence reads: CASSIRTSGRASGELFF. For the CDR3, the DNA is TGTGCCAGTAGTATCCGGACTAGCGGGAGGGCCTCCGGGGAGCTGTTTTTT.

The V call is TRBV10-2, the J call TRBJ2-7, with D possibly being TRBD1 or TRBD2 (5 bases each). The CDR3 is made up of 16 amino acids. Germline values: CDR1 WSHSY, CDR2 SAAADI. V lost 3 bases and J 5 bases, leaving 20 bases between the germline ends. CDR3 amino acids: CASSDNRDRASNEQYF. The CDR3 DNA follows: TGCGCCAGCAGTGACAACCGGGACCGGGCATCGAACGAGCAGTACTTC.

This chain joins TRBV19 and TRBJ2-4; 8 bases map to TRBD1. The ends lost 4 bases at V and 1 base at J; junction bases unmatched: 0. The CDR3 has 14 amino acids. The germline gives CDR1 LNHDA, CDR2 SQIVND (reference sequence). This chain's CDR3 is CASSNRGAKNIQYF. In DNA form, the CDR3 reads TGTGCCAGTAGTAACAGGGGGGCCAAAAACATTCAGTACTTC. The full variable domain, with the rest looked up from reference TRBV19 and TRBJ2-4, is DGGITQSPKYLFRKEGQNVTLSCEQNLNHDAMYWYRQDPGQGLRLIYYSQIVNDFQKGDIAEGYSVSREKKESFPLTVTSAQKNPTAFYLCASSNRGAKNIQYFGAGTRLSVL.

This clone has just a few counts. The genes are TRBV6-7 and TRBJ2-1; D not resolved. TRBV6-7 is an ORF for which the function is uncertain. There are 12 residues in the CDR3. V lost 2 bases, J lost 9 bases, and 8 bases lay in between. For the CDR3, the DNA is TGTGCCAGCAGTTACCCTCAATTTGAGCAGTTCTTC. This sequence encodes CASSYPQFEQFF.